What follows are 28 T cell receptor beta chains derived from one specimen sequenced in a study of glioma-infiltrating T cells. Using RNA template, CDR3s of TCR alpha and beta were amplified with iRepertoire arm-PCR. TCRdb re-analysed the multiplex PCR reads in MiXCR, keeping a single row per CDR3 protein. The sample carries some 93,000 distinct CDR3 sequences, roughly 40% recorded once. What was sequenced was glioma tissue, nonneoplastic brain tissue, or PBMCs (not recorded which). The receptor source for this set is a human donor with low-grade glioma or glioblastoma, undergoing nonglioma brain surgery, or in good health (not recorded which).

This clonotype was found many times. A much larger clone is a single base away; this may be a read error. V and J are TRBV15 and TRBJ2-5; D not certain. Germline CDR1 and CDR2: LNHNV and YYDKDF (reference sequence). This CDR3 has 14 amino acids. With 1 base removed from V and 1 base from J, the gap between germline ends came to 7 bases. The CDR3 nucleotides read TGTGCCACCAGCAGAGGTATGATCCAAGAGACCCAGTACTTC. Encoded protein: CATSRGMIQETQYF.

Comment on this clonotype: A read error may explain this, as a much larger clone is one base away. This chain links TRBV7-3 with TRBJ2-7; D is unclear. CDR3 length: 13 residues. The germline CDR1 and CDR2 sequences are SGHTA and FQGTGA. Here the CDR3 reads CAGSPHASYERYF. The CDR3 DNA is TGTGCCGGCAGCCCACACGCTTCCTACGAGCGGTACTTC.

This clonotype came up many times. The CDR3 loop is CATLQYNEQFF. The CDR3, as DNA: TGTGCCACTCTTCAGTACAATGAGCAGTTCTTC. The chain couples TRBV6-1 to TRBJ2-1; unclear D gene. Germline assignment: CDR1 MNHNS and CDR2 SASEGT. The CDR3 is 11 amino acids. V was clipped by 10 bases and J by 4 bases, with 8 bases between them.

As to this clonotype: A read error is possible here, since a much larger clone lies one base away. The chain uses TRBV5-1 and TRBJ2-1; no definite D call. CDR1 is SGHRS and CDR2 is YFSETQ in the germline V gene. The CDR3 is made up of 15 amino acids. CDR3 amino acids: CASSLGTIVTNERFF. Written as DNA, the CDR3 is TGCGCCAGCAGCTTGGGGACCATCGTCACCAATGAGCGGTTCTTC.

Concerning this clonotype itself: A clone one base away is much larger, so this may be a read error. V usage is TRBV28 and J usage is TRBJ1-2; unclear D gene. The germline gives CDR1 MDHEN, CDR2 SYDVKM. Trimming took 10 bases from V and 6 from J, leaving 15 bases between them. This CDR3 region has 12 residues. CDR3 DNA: TGTGCCATCACCCTCCCCGGGCATGGCTACACCTTC. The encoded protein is CAITLPGHGYTF.

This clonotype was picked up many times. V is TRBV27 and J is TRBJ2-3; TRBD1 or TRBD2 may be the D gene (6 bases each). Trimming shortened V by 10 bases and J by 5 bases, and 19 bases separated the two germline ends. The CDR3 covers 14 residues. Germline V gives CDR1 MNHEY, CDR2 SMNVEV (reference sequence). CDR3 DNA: TGTGCCACTGCTCTTGGGGGGCGGGTAGATACGCAGTATTTT. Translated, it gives CATALGGRVDTQYF.

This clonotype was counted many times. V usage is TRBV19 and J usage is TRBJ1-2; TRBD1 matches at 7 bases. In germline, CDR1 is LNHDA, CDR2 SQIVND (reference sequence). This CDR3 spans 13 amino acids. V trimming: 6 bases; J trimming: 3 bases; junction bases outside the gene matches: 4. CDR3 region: CASSPGQHYGYTF. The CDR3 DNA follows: TGTGCCAGTAGCCCGGGACAGCACTATGGCTACACCTTC.

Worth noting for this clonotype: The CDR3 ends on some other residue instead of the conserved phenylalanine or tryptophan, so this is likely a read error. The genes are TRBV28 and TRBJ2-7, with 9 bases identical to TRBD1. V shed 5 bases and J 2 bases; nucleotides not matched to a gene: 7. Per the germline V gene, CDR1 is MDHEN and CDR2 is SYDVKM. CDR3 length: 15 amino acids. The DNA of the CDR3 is TGTGCCAGCAGTGGGGACAGGGAGGTCACCTACGAGCAGTACCTC. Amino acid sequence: CASSGDREVTYEQYL.

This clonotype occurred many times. The CDR3 DNA is TGTGCCAGCAGCCAACGGGGGGCTTACCAAGAGACCCAGTACTTC. Translation gives CASSQRGAYQETQYF. This chain uses TRBV11-1 with TRBJ2-5; D might be TRBD2 (7 bases). V was trimmed by 5 bases and J by 0 bases, leaving 13 bases between them. The CDR3 sequence is 15 residues long. In germline, CDR1 is SGHAT, CDR2 FQDESV (reference sequence).

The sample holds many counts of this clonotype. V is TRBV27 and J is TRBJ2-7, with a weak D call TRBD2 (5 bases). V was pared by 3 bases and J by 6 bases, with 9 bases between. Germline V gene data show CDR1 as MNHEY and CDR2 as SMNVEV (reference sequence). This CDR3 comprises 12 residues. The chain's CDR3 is CASSFWSGEQYF. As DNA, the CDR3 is TGTGCCAGCAGTTTTTGGAGCGGCGAGCAGTACTTC.

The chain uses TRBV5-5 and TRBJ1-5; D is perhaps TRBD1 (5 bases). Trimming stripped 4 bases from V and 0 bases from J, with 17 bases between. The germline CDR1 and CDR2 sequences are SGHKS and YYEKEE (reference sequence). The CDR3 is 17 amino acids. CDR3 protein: CASSPSAGSYSNQPQHF. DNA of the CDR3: TGTGCCAGCAGCCCCTCCGCAGGGAGTTATAGCAATCAGCCCCAGCATTTT.

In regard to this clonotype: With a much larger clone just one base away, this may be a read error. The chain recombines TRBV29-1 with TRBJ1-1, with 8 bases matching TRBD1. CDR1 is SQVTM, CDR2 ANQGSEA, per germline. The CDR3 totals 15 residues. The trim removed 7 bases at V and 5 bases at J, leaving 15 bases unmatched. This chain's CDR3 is CSAYDMDRENTEAFF. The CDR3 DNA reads TGCAGCGCTTACGATATGGACAGGGAGAATACTGAAGCTTTCTTT.

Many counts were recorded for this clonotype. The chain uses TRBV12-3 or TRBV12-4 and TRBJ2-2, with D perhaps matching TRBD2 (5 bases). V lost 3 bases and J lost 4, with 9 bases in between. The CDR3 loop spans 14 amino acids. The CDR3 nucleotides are TGTGCCAGCAGTTTCCAAGCGGTCACCGGGGAGCTGTTTTTT. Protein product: CASSFQAVTGELFF.

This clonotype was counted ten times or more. The CDR3 nucleotides read TGTGCCATCAGCCCAAAAATAAACACCGGGGAGCTGTTTTTT. It encodes CAISPKINTGELFF. The V call is TRBV10-3, the J call TRBJ2-2; D not certain. The CDR3 consists of 14 residues. The germline V gene encodes CDR1 ENHRY and CDR2 SYGVKD. Trimming took off 6 bases at V and 2 bases at J, with 10 bases between the two ends.

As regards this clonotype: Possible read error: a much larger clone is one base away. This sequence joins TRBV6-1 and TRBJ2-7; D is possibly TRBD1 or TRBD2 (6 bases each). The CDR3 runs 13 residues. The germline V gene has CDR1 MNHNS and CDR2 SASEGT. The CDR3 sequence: CASRPQLGGAMNF. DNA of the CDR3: TGTGCCAGCAGACCCCAACTCGGGGGCGCAATGAACTTC.

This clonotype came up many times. The CDR3 loop is CSARAMGGNTEAFF. The DNA for the CDR3 is TGCAGTGCTAGAGCCATGGGGGGGAACACTGAAGCTTTCTTT. This chain links TRBV20-1 with TRBJ1-1, with a tentative D call TRBD1 (5 bases). This CDR3 has 14 amino acids. Germline-derived CDR1 and CDR2 are DFQATT and SNEGSKA (reference sequence). V was shortened by 1 base and J by 1 base, with 10 bases between the two germline ends.

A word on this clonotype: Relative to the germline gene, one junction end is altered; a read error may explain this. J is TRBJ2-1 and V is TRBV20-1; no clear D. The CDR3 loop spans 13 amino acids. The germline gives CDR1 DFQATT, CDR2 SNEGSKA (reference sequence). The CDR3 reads CSADGWQDNEQFF. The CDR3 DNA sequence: TGCAGTGCCGACGGCTGGCAAGACAATGAGCAATTCTTC.

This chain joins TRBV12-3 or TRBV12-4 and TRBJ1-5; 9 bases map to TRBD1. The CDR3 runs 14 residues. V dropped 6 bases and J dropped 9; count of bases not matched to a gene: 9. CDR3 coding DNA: TGTGCCAGCAGCTCGGGACAGGGAGACCGGCCCCAGCATTTT. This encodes CASSSGQGDRPQHF.

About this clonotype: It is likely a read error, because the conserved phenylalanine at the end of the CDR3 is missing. This CDR3 is CASRILGGSGTEAFY. CDR3 nucleotides: TGTGCTAGCAGAATACTTGGGGGCTCGGGGACTGAAGCTTTCTAT. The V and J genes are TRBV6-1 and TRBJ1-1; a weak D match, TRBD1 (6 bases). The CDR3 is made up of 15 amino acids. Germline CDR1 and CDR2: MNHNS and SASEGT.

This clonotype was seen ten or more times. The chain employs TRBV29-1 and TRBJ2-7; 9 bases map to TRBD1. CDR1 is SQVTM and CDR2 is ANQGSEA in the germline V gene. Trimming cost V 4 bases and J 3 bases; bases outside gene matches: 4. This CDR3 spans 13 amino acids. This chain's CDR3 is CSVVGTGFYEQYF. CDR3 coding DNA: TGCAGCGTTGTCGGGACAGGGTTCTACGAGCAGTACTTC.

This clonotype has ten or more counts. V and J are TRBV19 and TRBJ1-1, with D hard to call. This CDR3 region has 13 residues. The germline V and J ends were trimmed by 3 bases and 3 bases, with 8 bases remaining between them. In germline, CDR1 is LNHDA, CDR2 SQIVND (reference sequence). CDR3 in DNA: TGTGCCAGTAGTATTGATAGTGACACTGAAGCTTTCTTT. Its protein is CASSIDSDTEAFF.

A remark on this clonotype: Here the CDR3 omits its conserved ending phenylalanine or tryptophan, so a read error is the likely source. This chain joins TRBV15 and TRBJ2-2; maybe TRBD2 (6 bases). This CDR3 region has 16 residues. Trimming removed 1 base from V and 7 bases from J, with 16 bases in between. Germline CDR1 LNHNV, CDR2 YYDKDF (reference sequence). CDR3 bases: TGTGCCACCAGCAGAGCACTAGCAGGATTGAGCGGGGAGCTGTTTTGT. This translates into CATSRALAGLSGELFC.

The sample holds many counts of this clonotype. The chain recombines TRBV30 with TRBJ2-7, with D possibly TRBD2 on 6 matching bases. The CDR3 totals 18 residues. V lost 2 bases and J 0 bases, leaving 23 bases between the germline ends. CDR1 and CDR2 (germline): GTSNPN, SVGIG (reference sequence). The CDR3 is CAWSQTTQKLARSYEQYF. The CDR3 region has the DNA TGTGCCTGGAGTCAGACAACCCAAAAGCTAGCGCGCTCCTACGAGCAGTACTTC.

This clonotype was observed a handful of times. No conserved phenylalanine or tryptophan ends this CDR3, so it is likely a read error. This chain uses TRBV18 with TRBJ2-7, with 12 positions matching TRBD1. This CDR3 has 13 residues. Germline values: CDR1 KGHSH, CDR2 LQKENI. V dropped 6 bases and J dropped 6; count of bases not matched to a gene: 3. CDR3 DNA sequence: TGTGCCAGCTCCCGGGACAGGGGGCGCGAGCAGTACTCC. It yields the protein CASSRDRGREQYS.

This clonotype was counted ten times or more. The CDR3 protein is CATSRDRQDYGYTF. The CDR3 coding sequence is TGTGCCACCAGCAGAGATCGTCAGGACTATGGCTACACCTTC. The genes are TRBV15 and TRBJ1-2; D is uncertain. Per germline, CDR1 LNHNV and CDR2 YYDKDF (reference sequence). Trimming removed 0 bases from V and 3 bases from J, with 8 bases in between. CDR3 length equals 14 residues.

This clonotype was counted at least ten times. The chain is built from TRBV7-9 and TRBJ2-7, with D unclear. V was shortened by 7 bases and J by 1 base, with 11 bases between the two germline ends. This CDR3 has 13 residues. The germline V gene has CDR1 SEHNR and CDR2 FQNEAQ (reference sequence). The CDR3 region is CASIPLGSYEQYF. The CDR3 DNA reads TGTGCCAGCATCCCACTGGGTTCCTACGAGCAGTACTTC.

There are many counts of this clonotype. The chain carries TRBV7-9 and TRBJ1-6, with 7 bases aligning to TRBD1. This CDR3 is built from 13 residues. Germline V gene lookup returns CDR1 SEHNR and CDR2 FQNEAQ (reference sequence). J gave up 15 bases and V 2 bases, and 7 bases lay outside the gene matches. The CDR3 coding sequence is TGTGCCAGCAGCTTACAGGGAGGGACAGACCTCCACTTT. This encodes CASSLQGGTDLHF. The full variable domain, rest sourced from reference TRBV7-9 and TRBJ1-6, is DTGVSQNPRHKITKRGQNVTFRCDPISEHNRLYWYRQTLGQGPEFLTYFQNEAQLEKSRLLSDRFSAERPKGSFSTLEIQRTEQGDSAMYLCASSLQGGTDLHFGNGTRLTVT.

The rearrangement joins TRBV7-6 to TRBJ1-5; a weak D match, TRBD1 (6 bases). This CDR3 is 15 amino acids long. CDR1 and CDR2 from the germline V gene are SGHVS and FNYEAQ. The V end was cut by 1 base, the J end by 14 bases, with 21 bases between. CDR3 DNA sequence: TGTGCCAGCAGCTTAGTAACAGGGTCCAATCAGCACAAGCATTTT. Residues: CASSLVTGSNQHKHF.